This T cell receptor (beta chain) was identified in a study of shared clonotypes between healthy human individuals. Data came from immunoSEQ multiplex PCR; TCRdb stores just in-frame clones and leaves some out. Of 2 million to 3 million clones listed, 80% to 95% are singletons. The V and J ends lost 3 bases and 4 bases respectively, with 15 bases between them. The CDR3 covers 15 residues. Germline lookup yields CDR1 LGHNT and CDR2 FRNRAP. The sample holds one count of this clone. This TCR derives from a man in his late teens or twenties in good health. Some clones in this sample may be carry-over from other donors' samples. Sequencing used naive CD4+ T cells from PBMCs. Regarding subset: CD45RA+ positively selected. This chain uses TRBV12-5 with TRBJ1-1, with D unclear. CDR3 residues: CASGFDRREGTEAFF. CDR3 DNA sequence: TGTGCTAGTGGTTTTGATCGTCGGGAAGGCACTGAAGCTTTCTTT.